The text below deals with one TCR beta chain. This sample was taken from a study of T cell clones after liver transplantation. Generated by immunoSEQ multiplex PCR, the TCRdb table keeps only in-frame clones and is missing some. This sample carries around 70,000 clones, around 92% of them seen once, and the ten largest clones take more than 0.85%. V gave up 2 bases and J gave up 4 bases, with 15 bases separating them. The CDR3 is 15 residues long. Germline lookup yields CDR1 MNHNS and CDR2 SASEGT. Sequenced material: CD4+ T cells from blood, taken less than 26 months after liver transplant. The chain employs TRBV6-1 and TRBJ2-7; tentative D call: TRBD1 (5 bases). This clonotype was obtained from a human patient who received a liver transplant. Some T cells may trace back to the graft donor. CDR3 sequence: CASSEKWQGWYEQYF. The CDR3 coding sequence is TGTGCCAGCAGTGAAAAATGGCAGGGATGGTACGAGCAGTACTTC.